Below, one T cell receptor (beta chain) is given with its context. Since no conserved phenylalanine or tryptophan closes the CDR3, a read error is the likely cause. The data were taken from a study of CD8+CD57+ T cells in acquired aplastic anemia. Study-level background: When averaged, DNA from sorted CD4+ and CD8+ cells came to around 3 ug.

In patients chosen for sequencing, flow cytometry had shown CD8+CD57+ cell expansion. When blood sampling took place, the patients had received no therapy. Genomic DNA constituted the template upon which TCR beta VDJ and CDR3 profiling was performed. Each CDR3 protein gets one entry after TCRdb re-called the reads with MiXCR. The table has 150,000 to 200,000 distinct CDR3 sequences, 40% to 55% seen once. CDR1 and CDR2 (germline): SGHTA, FQGNSA. This CDR3 contains 14 residues. The rearrangement joins TRBV7-2 to TRBJ2-7, with D possibly being TRBD2 (6 bases). The sample comprised sorted CD4+, CD8+, or CD8+CD57+ T cells (not recorded which) from PBMCs. This receptor was identified in a human donor with aplastic anemia. The CDR3 nucleotides are TGTGCTAGCAGCTCCCTTGGGGGGACCTGGGAGCAGTACCTC. It is translated as CASSSLGGTWEQYL.